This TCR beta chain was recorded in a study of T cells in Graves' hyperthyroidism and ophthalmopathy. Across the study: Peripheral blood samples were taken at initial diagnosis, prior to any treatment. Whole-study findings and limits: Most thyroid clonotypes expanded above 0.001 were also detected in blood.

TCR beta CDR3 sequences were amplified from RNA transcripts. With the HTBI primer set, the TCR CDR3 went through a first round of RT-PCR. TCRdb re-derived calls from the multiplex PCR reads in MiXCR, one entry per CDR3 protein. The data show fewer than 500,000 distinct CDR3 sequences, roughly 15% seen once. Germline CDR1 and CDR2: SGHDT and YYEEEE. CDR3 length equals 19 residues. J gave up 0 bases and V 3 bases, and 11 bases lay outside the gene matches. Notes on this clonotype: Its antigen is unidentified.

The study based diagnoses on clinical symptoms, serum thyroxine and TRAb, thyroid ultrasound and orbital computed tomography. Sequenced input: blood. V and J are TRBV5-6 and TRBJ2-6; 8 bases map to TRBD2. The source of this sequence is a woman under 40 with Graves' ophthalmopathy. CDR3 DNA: TGTGCCAGCAGCTCTGGAGCGGGGGCCTTCTTCTCTGGGGCCAACGTCCTGACTTTC. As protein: CASSSGAGAFFSGANVLTF.